This T cell receptor (beta chain) originates from a study of graft-versus-host responses after intestinal transplantation. V gave up 0 bases and J gave up 2 bases; unmatched junction bases: 14. Germline V gives CDR1 SGDLS, CDR2 YYNGEE. This CDR3 region has 18 residues. Method: immunoSEQ multiplex PCR; TCRdb's copy keeps in-frame clones and lacks some. The table includes about 130,000 clones, about nine tenths detected once. With respect to this clone: Its antigen is still unknown.

Sequenced here: unstimulated CD4+ T cells sorted from spleen or lymph node cells, sampled before intestinal transplant. The chain couples TRBV9 to TRBJ2-7, with 7 bases fitting TRBD1. The clonotype comes from a human donor who received an intestinal transplant. The CDR3 here is CASSVGPNDREPTYEQYF. The DNA for the CDR3 is TGTGCCAGCAGCGTAGGTCCCAACGACAGGGAGCCTACCTACGAGCAGTACTTC.